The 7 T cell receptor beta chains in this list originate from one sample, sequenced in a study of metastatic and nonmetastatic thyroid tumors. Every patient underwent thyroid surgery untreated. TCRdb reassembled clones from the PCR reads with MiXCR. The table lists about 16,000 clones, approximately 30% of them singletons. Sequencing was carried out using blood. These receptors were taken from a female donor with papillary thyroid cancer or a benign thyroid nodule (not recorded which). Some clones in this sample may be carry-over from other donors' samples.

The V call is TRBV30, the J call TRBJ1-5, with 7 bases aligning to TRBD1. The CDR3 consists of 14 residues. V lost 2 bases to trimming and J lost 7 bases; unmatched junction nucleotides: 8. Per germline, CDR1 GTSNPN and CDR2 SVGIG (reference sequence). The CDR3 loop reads CAWSFGGGGQPQHF. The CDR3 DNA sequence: TGTGCCTGGAGTTTTGGAGGGGGCGGACAGCCCCAGCATTTT.

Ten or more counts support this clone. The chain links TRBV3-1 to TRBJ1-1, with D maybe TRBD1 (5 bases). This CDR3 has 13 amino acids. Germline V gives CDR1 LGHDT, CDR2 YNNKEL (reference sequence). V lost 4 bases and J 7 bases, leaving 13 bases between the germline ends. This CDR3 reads CASSRLGTYEAFF. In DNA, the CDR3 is TGTGCCAGCAGCCGTCTTGGGACTTATGAAGCTTTCTTT.

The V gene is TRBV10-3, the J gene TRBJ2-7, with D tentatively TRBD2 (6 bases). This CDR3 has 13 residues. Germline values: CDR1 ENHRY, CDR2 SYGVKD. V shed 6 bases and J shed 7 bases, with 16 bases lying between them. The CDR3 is CAIRGDSLREQYF. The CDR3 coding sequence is TGTGCCATCAGGGGGGACTCCTTGAGGGAGCAGTACTTC.

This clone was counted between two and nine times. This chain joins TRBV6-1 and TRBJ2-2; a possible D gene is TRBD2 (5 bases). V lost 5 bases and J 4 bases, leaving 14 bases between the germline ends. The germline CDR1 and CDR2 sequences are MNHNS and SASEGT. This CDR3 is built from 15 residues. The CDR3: CASSFSGSGTGELFF. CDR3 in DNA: TGTGCCAGCAGTTTTAGTGGGAGCGGCACCGGGGAGCTGTTTTTT.

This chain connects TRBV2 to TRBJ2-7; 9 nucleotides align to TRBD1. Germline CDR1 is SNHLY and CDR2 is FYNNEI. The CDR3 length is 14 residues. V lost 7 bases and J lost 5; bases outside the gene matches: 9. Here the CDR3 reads CASKTTTGGNEQYF. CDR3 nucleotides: TGTGCCAGCAAGACCACGACAGGGGGTAACGAGCAGTACTTC.

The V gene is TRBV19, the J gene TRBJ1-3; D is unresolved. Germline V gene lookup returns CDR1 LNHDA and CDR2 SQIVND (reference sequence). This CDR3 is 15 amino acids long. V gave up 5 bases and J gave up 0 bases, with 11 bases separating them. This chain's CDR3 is CASSLDRTSGNTIYF. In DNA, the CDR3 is TGTGCCAGTAGTCTGGACCGTACCTCTGGAAACACCATATATTTT.

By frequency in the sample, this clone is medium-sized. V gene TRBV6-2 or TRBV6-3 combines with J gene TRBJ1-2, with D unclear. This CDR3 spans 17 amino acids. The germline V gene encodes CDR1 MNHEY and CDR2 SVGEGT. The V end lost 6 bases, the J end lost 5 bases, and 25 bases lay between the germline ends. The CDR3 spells CASSTPPGRTGEYGYTF. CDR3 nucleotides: TGTGCCAGCAGCACCCCCCCCGGACGGACCGGGGAGTATGGCTACACCTTC.